This entry describes one T cell receptor beta chain. Antigen unknown. For TCR beta, cDNA was produced by 5'RACE template switching with UMIs. From its re-call of the 5' RACE reads, TCRdb lists each CDR3 protein once, without DNA. The sample has about 460,000 distinct CDR3 sequences, and its top ten clones hold 1.4%. The data belong to a study of T cells expressing NK-cell markers. Whole-study findings and limits: Whether expanded NKG2C-expressing T cell clones recognize HCMV is unknown. NKG2C+ dominant clonotype frequencies in five to seven donors were about 1.0-8% of CD8+ T cells. A few donors' CD3+CD56-NKG2C+ cells were dominated by the same clonotypes.

The TCR originated in a woman between 50 and 59 years old in good health. The sample comprised blood T cells: a sorted CD56 or NKG2C T cell subset, CD4+ or CD8+ T cells, or bulk PBMC T cells (not recorded which).

Here the CDR3 reads CASSPGRGLNQPQHF. This chain joins TRBV7-9 and TRBJ1-5; the D call from TCRdb, TRBD1, cannot be confirmed without DNA. The CDR3 contains 15 residues. Per germline, CDR1 SEHNR and CDR2 FQNEAQ (reference sequence).